This T cell receptor beta chain comes out of a study of blood T cell repertoires in COVID-19. Whole-study context: PBMCs, B-cell-depleted T cells, or T cells were the source of the cDNA or gDNA that made up the material.

Source study methods: Estimation of nucleated cell counts relied on the amplification of reference gene primers. Here immunoSEQ multiplex PCR was the method, and the copy in TCRdb shows in-frame clones only, minus some. From that table come the V and J calls and clone size; the DNA was used to work out D and trimming. The sample shows about 39,000 clones, 75% to 90% of them seen only once. After removal of 5 bases from V and 1 base from J, the junction contained 4 bases not matched to a gene. The germline gives CDR1 KGHSH, CDR2 LQKENI. CDR3 length equals 15 residues. This sequence joins TRBV18 and TRBJ1-5, with 8 bases lining up with TRBD1. Sequencing was done on a sample of peripheral blood. This clonotype was sampled from a man aged 45-65 years with active or convalescent COVID-19. CDR3 DNA sequence: TGTGCCAGCTCATCGCAGGGGGCAAGCAATCAGCCCCAGCATTTT. Translation: CASSSQGASNQPQHF.